The 26 T cell receptor beta chains reported below all come from one sample, sequenced in a study of shared clonotypes between healthy human individuals. Measured with immunoSEQ multiplex PCR; TCRdb has only the in-frame clones, and not every one. The sample shows roughly 1,600,000 clones, 98% of them seen only once. The specimen was naive CD4+ T cells sorted from blood. Subset specified: CD45RA+ positively selected. Source of these receptors: a man between 25 and 39 years old in good health.

The chain uses TRBV7-9 and TRBJ2-7, with D tentatively TRBD1 (6 bases). V lost 11 bases and J 5 bases, leaving 16 bases between the germline ends. This CDR3 is 12 amino acids long. Per germline, CDR1 SEHNR and CDR2 FQNEAQ (reference sequence). This CDR3 reads CAGQTGSNEQYF. In nucleotides, the CDR3 is TGTGCCGGACAAACAGGGTCCAACGAGCAGTACTTC.

The rearrangement links TRBV2 to TRBJ1-5; perhaps TRBD1 as D (5 bases). The CDR3 has 15 residues. Trimming cost V 7 bases and J 1 base, with 14 bases left between them. Per the germline V gene, CDR1 is SNHLY and CDR2 is FYNNEI. The CDR3 region has the DNA TGTGCCAGCAACGCAGGGCGGGTGAGCAATCAGCCCCAGCATTTT. Translated: CASNAGRVSNQPQHF.

Comments on this clone: This CDR3 is also generated by other DNA sequences in the sample. The rearrangement links TRBV20-1 to TRBJ2-5; D remains ambiguous. Germline CDR1 and CDR2: DFQATT and SNEGSKA (reference sequence). The CDR3 contains 10 residues. V lost 3 bases, J lost 5 bases, and 4 bases lay in between. Here the CDR3 DNA reads TGCAGTGCTAGCGGGGAGACCCAGTACTTC. Translation: CSASGETQYF.

The J gene is TRBJ2-6, the V gene TRBV9, with D perhaps TRBD1 (6 bases). Germline assignment: CDR1 SGDLS and CDR2 YYNGEE. Trimming removed 3 bases from V and 2 bases from J, with 9 bases in between. This CDR3 region has 15 residues. The CDR3 DNA follows: TGTGCCAGCAGCGAAACAGGGACTGGGGCCAACGTCCTGACTTTC. The encoded protein is CASSETGTGANVLTF.

The chain employs TRBV13 and TRBJ2-1; D is perhaps TRBD1 (6 bases). V lost 3 bases and J lost 4, with 10 bases in between. Germline V gene data show CDR1 as PRHDT and CDR2 as FYEKMQ (reference sequence). This CDR3 contains 14 residues. CDR3: CASSLGTRYNEQFF. In DNA, the CDR3 is TGTGCCAGCAGCTTGGGGACACGATACAATGAGCAGTTCTTC.

This chain links TRBV18 with TRBJ2-1; the match to TRBD2 covers 13 bases. CDR3 length: 17 amino acids. Germline trimming cut 3 bases from V and 4 bases from J; bases unmatched to any gene: 6. Germline loops: CDR1 KGHSH, CDR2 LQKENI. In nucleotides, the CDR3 is TGTGCCAGCTCACCTTCTGGGGGACTAGCGGGATACAATGAGCAGTTCTTC. Protein: CASSPSGGLAGYNEQFF.

Only one count was recorded for this clone. The chain links TRBV25-1 to TRBJ2-3; 8 bases align to TRBD2. V was pared by 5 bases and J by 11 bases, with 15 bases of the junction left unmatched. This CDR3 is built from 15 residues. Germline V gives CDR1 MGHDK, CDR2 SYGVNS. CDR3 nucleotides: TGTGCCAGCAGTCTTAGCGGGGACGCCGTTTTGGGGCAGTATTTT. Translation gives CASSLSGDAVLGQYF.

The V call is TRBV28, the J call TRBJ1-5; 11 bases line up with TRBD1. The ends lost 5 bases at V and 10 bases at J; junction bases unmatched: 16. Germline CDR1 MDHEN, CDR2 SYDVKM. The CDR3 loop spans 17 amino acids. CDR3 DNA: TGTGCCAGCAGTGGAGGCTCGGGACAGGGGGAATCAGGCCCCCAGCATTTT. Translation gives CASSGGSGQGESGPQHF.

The CDR3 DNA sequence: TGTGCCACCAAATCACAGGGACGAGAAGCTTTCTTT. Protein sequence: CATKSQGREAFF. The rearrangement links TRBV28 to TRBJ1-1, with D tentatively TRBD1 (6 bases). The CDR3 length is 12 residues. The V end was cut by 10 bases, the J end by 8 bases, with 17 bases between. In germline, CDR1 is MDHEN, CDR2 SYDVKM.

Points on this clone: Other nucleotide sequences in the sample specify the same CDR3. The gene calls are TRBV29-1 and TRBJ2-5; 8 bases line up with TRBD2. The V gene end was trimmed by 5 bases and the J gene end by 5 bases; junction bases not matched to a gene: 1. The germline CDR1 and CDR2 sequences are SQVTM and ANQGSEA. The CDR3 runs 11 residues. CDR3: CSVTGGETQYF. The CDR3 region has the DNA TGCAGCGTTACGGGGGGGGAGACCCAGTACTTC.

Concerning this clone itself: Different DNA sequences within this sample yield the same CDR3. The chain couples TRBV9 to TRBJ1-5; no clear D gene. The germline V gene encodes CDR1 SGDLS and CDR2 YYNGEE. The CDR3 extends over 14 amino acids. Trimming cost V 1 base and J 1 base, with 6 bases left between them. The CDR3 DNA sequence: TGTGCCAGCAGCGTATCAGGAAGCAATCAGCCCCAGCATTTT. Translated: CASSVSGSNQPQHF.

V usage is TRBV18 and J usage is TRBJ2-1, with D tentatively TRBD2 (5 bases). CDR3 size: 14 residues. Per germline, CDR1 KGHSH and CDR2 LQKENI. V shed 3 bases and J shed 10 bases, with 16 bases lying between them. Here the CDR3 reads CASSPKRSEREQFF. DNA for the CDR3: TGTGCCAGCTCACCCAAGCGGTCTGAGAGGGAGCAGTTCTTC.

This clone showed up just once. The CDR3 region has the DNA TGTGCCAGCAGTGAGCTGGAGCGGATAGGACAGCCCCAGCATTTT. The encoded protein is CASSELERIGQPQHF. The V call is TRBV2, the J call TRBJ1-5, with unresolved D. V was shortened by 3 bases and J by 7 bases, with 16 bases between the two germline ends. The germline V gene has CDR1 SNHLY and CDR2 FYNNEI. CDR3 length: 15 amino acids.

J is TRBJ1-2 and V is TRBV7-9; D unclear. Trimming took off 3 bases at V and 8 bases at J, with 16 bases between the two ends. The germline gives CDR1 SEHNR, CDR2 FQNEAQ (reference sequence). The CDR3 spans 14 residues. CDR3 residues: CASSFDIVGSGYTF. The CDR3 DNA reads TGTGCCAGCAGCTTCGATATAGTGGGAAGCGGCTACACCTTC.

The chain carries TRBV6-6 and TRBJ2-2; D may be TRBD1 (6 bases). The CDR3 sequence is 16 residues long. V was shortened by 5 bases and J by 0 bases, with 13 bases between the two germline ends. The V gene's germline CDR1 is MNHNY and CDR2 SVGAGI (reference sequence). CDR3: CASSPLTGTNTGELFF. For the CDR3, the DNA is TGTGCCAGCAGTCCCCTGACAGGAACGAACACCGGGGAGCTGTTTTTT.

V is TRBV9 and J is TRBJ1-3; D is possibly TRBD1 (5 bases). Trimming removed 4 bases from V and 5 bases from J, with 13 bases in between. The CDR3 spans 14 residues. Germline V gene lookup returns CDR1 SGDLS and CDR2 YYNGEE. The CDR3 sequence: CASSPRDGRNTIYF. The CDR3 DNA sequence: TGTGCCAGCAGCCCCCGGGACGGTAGAAACACCATATATTTT.

The V call is TRBV7-2, the J call TRBJ2-7, with D possibly matching TRBD2 (7 bases). There are 15 residues in the CDR3. Trimming shortened V by 5 bases and J by 1 base, and 15 bases separated the two germline ends. CDR1 SGHTA and CDR2 FQGNSA come from the germline V gene. CDR3 protein: CASSPDGGASYEQYF. For the CDR3, the DNA is TGTGCCAGCAGCCCGGATGGGGGGGCATCCTACGAGCAGTACTTC. The variable domain in full, completed from reference TRBV7-2 and TRBJ2-7, reads GAGVSQSPSNKVTEKGKDVELRCDPISGHTALYWYRQSLGQGLEFLIYFQGNSAPDKSGLPSDRFSAERTGGSVSTLTIQRTQQEDSAVYLCASSPDGGASYEQYFGPGTRLTVT.

This clone has a single count. The rearrangement uses TRBV11-2 and TRBJ1-2; TRBD1 might be the D (5 bases). This CDR3 has 16 residues. Trimming took off 5 bases at V and 0 bases at J, with 16 bases between the two ends. Germline V CDR1 and CDR2: SGHAT, FQNNGV. The CDR3 DNA reads as TGTGCCAGCAGCCCACCGGCCCAGGGTCCTAACTATGGCTACACCTTC. This codes for CASSPPAQGPNYGYTF. Drawing the rest from reference TRBV11-2 and TRBJ1-2, the complete variable domain is EAGVAQSPRYKIIEKRQSVAFWCNPISGHATLYWYQQILGQGPKLLIQFQNNGVVDDSQLPKDRFSAERLKGVDSTLKIQPAKLEDSAVYLCASSPPAQGPNYGYTFGSGTRLTVV.

The CDR3 coding sequence is TGTGCCATCGGGACTAGCGGGAGAAGAGATACGCAGTATTTT. It codes for CAIGTSGRRDTQYF. The chain recombines TRBV2 with TRBJ2-3; TRBD2 matches 14 bases. CDR3 length equals 14 residues. CDR1 and CDR2 from the germline V gene are SNHLY and FYNNEI. V dropped 10 bases and J dropped 5; count of bases not matched to a gene: 5.

This rearrangement joins TRBV5-6 to TRBJ1-1; possibly TRBD1 for D (5 bases). This CDR3 comprises 15 residues. V was shortened by 1 base and J by 3 bases, with 13 bases between the two germline ends. Germline values: CDR1 SGHDT, CDR2 YYEEEE. The CDR3 DNA sequence: TGTGCCAGCAGCTTGAGGTTGGGGCCGGACACTGAAGCTTTCTTT. Its translation is CASSLRLGPDTEAFF.

With respect to this clone: This CDR3 is also generated by other DNA sequences in the sample. The chain uses TRBV18 and TRBJ1-1, with D hard to call. Germline CDR1 reads KGHSH; CDR2 reads LQKENI. Trimming shortened V by 2 bases and J by 4 bases, and 8 bases separated the two germline ends. The CDR3 contains 13 residues. In nucleotides, the CDR3 is TGTGCCAGCTCACCAAAGGCAGGCACTGAAGCTTTCTTT. Translating gives CASSPKAGTEAFF.

V is TRBV15 and J is TRBJ1-5; 7 nucleotides align to TRBD1. The CDR3 extends over 15 amino acids. V dropped 4 bases and J dropped 8; count of bases not matched to a gene: 11. Germline lookup yields CDR1 LNHNV and CDR2 YYDKDF (reference sequence). CDR3 nucleotide sequence: TGTGCCACCAGCACCCGGCCAGGGGGGGATAAGCCCCAGCATTTT. Translating it yields CATSTRPGGDKPQHF.

The chain is built from TRBV5-1 and TRBJ2-1; unclear D gene. Germline V gene lookup returns CDR1 SGHRS and CDR2 YFSETQ. With 0 bases removed from V and 6 bases from J, the gap between germline ends came to 10 bases. The length of the CDR3 is 14 residues. CDR3 nucleotide sequence: TGCGCCAGCAGCTTGGTTGTTGAAACCAATGAGCAGTTCTTC. As protein: CASSLVVETNEQFF.

The chain is built from TRBV25-1 and TRBJ2-1; no firm D call. There are 14 residues in the CDR3. The V end lost 5 bases, the J end lost 0 bases, and 8 bases lay between the germline ends. Germline CDR1 is MGHDK and CDR2 is SYGVNS. CDR3 sequence (DNA): TGTGCCAGCAGTACTCATAGCTCCTACAATGAGCAGTTCTTC. This codes for CASSTHSSYNEQFF.

The CDR3: CASSLATWGPWAFGYTF. CDR3 coding DNA: TGTGCCAGCAGCTTGGCTACCTGGGGACCCTGGGCTTTTGGCTACACCTTC. This chain connects TRBV5-8 to TRBJ1-2, with D possibly TRBD1 on 5 matching bases. The V end lost 0 bases, the J end lost 7 bases, and 22 bases lay between the germline ends. Germline lookup yields CDR1 SGHTS and CDR2 YDEGEE. This CDR3 comprises 17 residues.

This clone was observed once. V gene TRBV5-4 combines with J gene TRBJ1-3; D unclear. The V gene's germline CDR1 is SGHNT and CDR2 YYREEE (reference sequence). The CDR3 runs to 14 residues. Trimming stripped 3 bases from V and 2 bases from J, with 9 bases between. CDR3 sequence: CASSSAGTGNTIYF. The CDR3 DNA reads TGTGCCAGCAGCTCGGCAGGCACTGGAAACACCATATATTTT.